Each of the 16 T cell receptor beta chains below was sequenced from the same sample in a study of identical twins. TCRdb passed the 5' RACE reads through MiXCR, listing each CDR3 protein once. Of 500,000 to 650,000 distinct CDR3 sequences listed, about a fifth are singletons. The data also belong to a second study, concerning yellow fever vaccine responses in identical twins.

What was sequenced was CD4+ T cells sorted from blood. These receptors all stem from a woman in her late teens or twenties in good health.

This clonotype has more than one count but fewer than ten. The rearrangement links TRBV3-1 to TRBJ1-5; weak D call: TRBD1 (5 bases). The V end was cut by 1 base, the J end by 2 bases, with 12 bases between. Germline V gene sequence: CDR1 LGHDT, CDR2 YNNKEL (reference sequence). The CDR3 runs to 16 residues. The CDR3 nucleotides read TGTGCCAGCAGCCAAGTAATCGTGGGGGGCAATCAGCCCCAGCATTTT. This encodes CASSQVIVGGNQPQHF.

Here the CDR3 reads CASSELGEQYV. The DNA for the CDR3 is TGTGCCAGCAGTGAACTTGGTGAGCAGTACGTC. The chain links TRBV6-1 to TRBJ2-7; D gene unclear. The V end was cut by 2 bases, the J end by 7 bases, with 6 bases between. Germline V gene lookup returns CDR1 MNHNS and CDR2 SASEGT. This CDR3 is 11 amino acids long.

This chain uses TRBV12-3 or TRBV12-4 with TRBJ1-1, with D unclear. The CDR3 sequence is 15 residues long. Trimming took 10 bases from V and 0 from J, leaving 18 bases between them. CDR3 residues: CANPKGLRMNTEAFF. The CDR3 nucleotides read TGTGCCAACCCCAAGGGTCTGAGAATGAACACTGAAGCTTTCTTT.

This clonotype was counted only a few times. The gene calls are TRBV5-1 and TRBJ2-7, with 9 bases lining up with TRBD1. Losses at the gene ends were 0 bases for V and 6 bases for J; bases not matched to a gene: 4. The CDR3 totals 14 residues. CDR1 and CDR2 (germline): SGHRS, YFSETQ. CDR3 residues: CASSLDRGQGEQYF. The CDR3 DNA sequence: TGCGCCAGCAGCTTGGACAGGGGGCAGGGCGAGCAGTACTTC.

The chain combines TRBV5-5 with TRBJ2-7; 9 nucleotides line up with TRBD1. Germline CDR1 reads SGHKS; CDR2 reads YYEKEE (reference sequence). The CDR3 runs 15 residues. V gave up 7 bases and J gave up 2 bases; unmatched junction bases: 10. CDR3 DNA sequence: TGTGCCAGCCGACCGGACAGGGGTAGGACCTACGAGCAGTACGTC. This translates into CASRPDRGRTYEQYV.

This clonotype was recorded once. The chain combines TRBV20-1 with TRBJ2-3, with 11 nucleotides matching TRBD2. The CDR3 contains 15 residues. Per germline, CDR1 DFQATT and CDR2 SNEGSKA (reference sequence). The junction had 3 bases not matched to a gene; V was cut back by 4 bases and J by 0 bases. CDR3 protein: CSATRLAGSTDTQYF. The CDR3 DNA is TGCAGTGCTACCAGACTAGCGGGGAGCACAGATACGCAGTATTTT.

This clonotype was detected only a few times. This chain joins TRBV12-3 or TRBV12-4 and TRBJ2-5; either TRBD1 or TRBD2 may fit D (5 bases each). Trimming pared 3 bases from V and 1 base from J, leaving 9 bases between. The length of the CDR3 is 14 residues. This CDR3 is CASSLWGPQETQYF. CDR3 DNA sequence: TGTGCCAGCAGTTTGTGGGGACCCCAAGAGACCCAGTACTTC.

The chain joins TRBV5-1 to TRBJ1-1; possibly TRBD1 for D (5 bases). This CDR3 contains 13 residues. The V end was cut by 0 bases, the J end by 7 bases, with 10 bases between. Germline V gene data show CDR1 as SGHRS and CDR2 as YFSETQ. Here the CDR3 DNA reads TGCGCCAGCAGCTTGGCGGGACGCAGTGAAGCTTTCTTT. Protein product: CASSLAGRSEAFF.

This chain uses TRBV25-1 with TRBJ2-5, with D tentatively TRBD1 or TRBD2 (5 bases each). Trimming removed 6 bases from V and 5 bases from J, with 16 bases in between. The CDR3 extends over 14 amino acids. Per the germline V gene, CDR1 is MGHDK and CDR2 is SYGVNS. As DNA, the CDR3 is TGTGCCAGCAGCGACGGGACCCCCAGGGAGACCCAGTACTTC. It yields the protein CASSDGTPRETQYF.

This clonotype occurred a few times. The V call is TRBV7-2, the J call TRBJ2-1, with unresolved D. The CDR3 sequence is 14 residues long. CDR1 SGHTA and CDR2 FQGNSA come from the germline V gene. The ends were cut back, 2 bases at V and 8 bases at J, with 13 bases in the middle. CDR3 sequence reads: CASSLSDRYYEQFF. As DNA, the CDR3 is TGTGCCAGCAGCTTATCTGACCGGTACTATGAGCAGTTCTTC.

This clonotype was observed many times. This chain uses TRBV11-2 with TRBJ2-4; TRBD2 aligns across 8 bases. In germline, CDR1 is SGHAT, CDR2 FQNNGV. This CDR3 is built from 18 residues. After removal of 5 bases from V and 0 bases from J, the junction contained 12 bases not matched to a gene. DNA of the CDR3: TGTGCCAGCAGCGAACAGCCGGGACTAGAGCTAGCCAAAAACATTCAGTACTTC. It yields the protein CASSEQPGLELAKNIQYF.

The V call is TRBV20-1, the J call TRBJ1-4; TRBD1 aligns across 7 bases. This CDR3 is built from 17 residues. J gave up 0 bases and V 3 bases, and 10 bases lay outside the gene matches. In germline, CDR1 is DFQATT, CDR2 SNEGSKA (reference sequence). The CDR3 DNA sequence: TGCAGTGCTAGCGGGCAGGGGGGGACCGCAACTAATGAAAAACTGTTTTTT. Its protein is CSASGQGGTATNEKLFF.

The V and J genes are TRBV2 and TRBJ2-3; D is unresolved. Deletions cut 6 bases from V and 2 bases from J, with 12 bases between. Germline assignment: CDR1 SNHLY and CDR2 FYNNEI. CDR3 size: 14 residues. CDR3 nucleotides: TGTGCCAGCAGCCCGACACTCCACACAGATACGCAGTATTTT. It translates to CASSPTLHTDTQYF.

This clonotype was detected a few times. This chain connects TRBV24-1 to TRBJ1-1; a weak D match, TRBD1 (5 bases). Trimming shortened V by 10 bases and J by 3 bases, and 17 bases separated the two germline ends. The CDR3 has 14 amino acids. Germline values: CDR1 KGHDR, CDR2 SFDVKD. Here the CDR3 reads CATRPRAGDTEAFF. The CDR3 nucleotides are TGTGCCACACGCCCCAGGGCCGGGGACACTGAAGCTTTCTTT.

This clonotype was found once. The rearrangement links TRBV11-2 to TRBJ2-2; possible D gene TRBD2, 6 bases. CDR3 length: 16 residues. CDR1 is SGHAT, CDR2 FQNNGV, per germline. Trimming removed 0 bases at V and 7 bases at J, with 15 bases between. The CDR3 bases are TGTGCCAGCAGCTTAGAGGAGGGATTCTCGGGCGGGGAGCTGTTTTTT. This gives the protein CASSLEEGFSGGELFF.

The rearrangement links TRBV11-3 to TRBJ2-2; D possibly corresponds to TRBD2 (5 bases). V was clipped by 6 bases and J by 6 bases, with 11 bases between them. The germline V gene encodes CDR1 SGHNT and CDR2 YENEEA. The CDR3 is made up of 13 amino acids. CDR3 DNA sequence: TGTGCCAGCAGTTCAGAGGGTTCCGGGGAGCTGTTTTTT. Translated: CASSSEGSGELFF.